Listed below are T cell receptor beta chains from one sample, sequenced in a study of T-cell memory formation after mild COVID-19. TCRdb ran MiXCR on the 5' RACE reads and lists one entry per CDR3 protein. Of 150,000 to 200,000 distinct CDR3 sequences in the sample, over 20% were seen once. Sequencing was carried out using PBMCs or a T cell subset sorted from them (not recorded which). Every receptor here comes from an adult woman who had mild COVID-19 (a few samples of this study predate the infection). Cell type and time point are not known. The conserved cysteine and the conserved F or W are not part of the CDR3 here. Only some rows state a clone size, as once, few, many or a class for expanded clones.

J: TRBJ1-2; length: 12; V: TRBV12-3/TRBV12-4; size: few; CDR3: ASSQAGINYGYT
J: TRBJ2-7; length: 13; V: TRBV15; size: few; CDR3: ATSRDDRGPYEQY
J: TRBJ1-6; length: 11; V: TRBV7-9; size: .; CDR3: AEGTGGNSPLH
J: TRBJ2-7; length: 10; V: TRBV7-8; size: .; CDR3: SSSSTGIEQY
J: TRBJ1-1; length: 10; V: TRBV30; size: few; CDR3: AWKVADTEAF
J: TRBJ1-5; length: 12; V: TRBV9; size: few; CDR3: ASSVGDGREPQH
J: TRBJ1-1; length: 11; V: TRBV7-9; size: .; CDR3: ASSPESWIEAF
J: TRBJ2-1; length: 13; V: TRBV29-1; size: .; CDR3: SVWGSGSSYNEQF
J: TRBJ2-3; length: 15; V: TRBV5-1; size: .; CDR3: ASSLRDSLAGPDTQY
J: TRBJ2-7; length: 13; V: TRBV15; size: .; CDR3: ATSLAASSAYEQY
J: TRBJ2-1; length: 11; V: TRBV6-5; size: few; CDR3: ASNGDNNNEQF
J: TRBJ2-7; length: 11; V: TRBV5-1; size: .; CDR3: ASSPETYYEQY
J: TRBJ2-7; length: 11; V: TRBV11-1; size: .; CDR3: ASSIRDDYEQY
J: TRBJ2-7; length: 13; V: TRBV6-1; size: few; CDR3: ASSEAREVSYEQY
J: TRBJ2-7; length: 9; V: TRBV7-9; size: many; CDR3: ASSLVGEQY
J: TRBJ2-1; length: 12; V: TRBV29-1; size: .; CDR3: SALSPGLTVEQF
J: TRBJ2-7; length: 10; V: TRBV5-1; size: .; CDR3: ASSLASGEQY
J: TRBJ1-1; length: 15; V: TRBV9; size: once; CDR3: ASSAVGGTGPNTEAF
J: TRBJ2-3; length: 9; V: TRBV7-9; size: .; CDR3: ASSLGAEQY
J: TRBJ2-3; length: 12; V: TRBV6-2/TRBV6-3; size: .; CDR3: ASRIGLATDTQY
J: TRBJ2-1; length: 12; V: TRBV5-1; size: .; CDR3: ASSRQTLYNEQF
J: TRBJ1-1; length: 11; V: TRBV6-6; size: .; CDR3: ASREGLITEAF
J: TRBJ2-5; length: 14; V: TRBV6-5; size: .; CDR3: ASSYSPGGPSETQY
J: TRBJ2-1; length: 14; V: TRBV7-8; size: .; CDR3: ASSFVGAGPYREQF
J: TRBJ2-1; length: 12; V: TRBV2; size: .; CDR3: ASEVFRSYNEQF
J: TRBJ2-7; length: 12; V: TRBV9; size: .; CDR3: ASSVEDRVYEQY
J: TRBJ2-1; length: 12; V: TRBV7-6; size: .; CDR3: ASSLGAALNEQF
J: TRBJ1-1; length: 12; V: TRBV12-3/TRBV12-4; size: .; CDR3: ASSPPRVYTEAF
J: TRBJ1-1; length: 14; V: TRBV7-9; size: .; CDR3: ASSLGLTPLNTEAF
J: TRBJ1-4; length: 14; V: TRBV7-6; size: .; CDR3: ASSQGPPGTNEKLF
J: TRBJ2-3; length: 12; V: TRBV9; size: few; CDR3: ASSVLAGTDTQY
J: TRBJ2-2; length: 14; V: TRBV6-5; size: few; CDR3: ASSPMGLAGTGELF
J: TRBJ2-7; length: 13; V: TRBV6-5; size: few; CDR3: ASSYSQGTSYEQY
J: TRBJ2-7; length: 13; V: TRBV4-1; size: .; CDR3: ASSQEQGYSYEQY
J: TRBJ1-5; length: 13; V: TRBV2; size: few; CDR3: ASSESGGGSLPQH
J: TRBJ1-6; length: 13; V: TRBV27; size: few; CDR3: ASSSGGGFNSPLH
J: TRBJ2-3; length: 13; V: TRBV7-6; size: few; CDR3: ASSSWTGAPDTQY
J: TRBJ2-6; length: 12; V: TRBV29-1; size: many; CDR3: SVDQGTGANVLT
J: TRBJ2-7; length: 12; V: TRBV4-1; size: .; CDR3: ASSQGTGTYEQY
J: TRBJ2-1; length: 14; V: TRBV15; size: .; CDR3: ATNRLPRGADNEQF
J: TRBJ2-7; length: 13; V: TRBV7-8; size: .; CDR3: ASSLGFGVPYEQY
J: TRBJ1-2; length: 13; V: TRBV7-9; size: .; CDR3: ASSLGDSLIYGYT
J: TRBJ2-7; length: 13; V: TRBV29-1; size: .; CDR3: SVEVDGRTAYEQY
J: TRBJ2-7; length: 11; V: TRBV7-2; size: .; CDR3: ASLWTGWSEQY
J: TRBJ2-3; length: 14; V: TRBV9; size: .; CDR3: ASSPNLAERTDTQY
J: TRBJ2-1; length: 13; V: TRBV20-1; size: few; CDR3: SAKSESGRVDEQF
J: TRBJ2-3; length: 13; V: TRBV15; size: few; CDR3: ATSKEGGSTDTQY
J: TRBJ2-3; length: 10; V: TRBV29-1; size: .; CDR3: SVDFREDTQY
J: TRBJ2-1; length: 12; V: TRBV7-9; size: few; CDR3: ASSATGPYNEQF
J: TRBJ2-7; length: 15; V: TRBV3-1; size: .; CDR3: ASSPLRLADLSYEQY
J: TRBJ2-7; length: 12; V: TRBV5-6; size: .; CDR3: ASSLGRSDYEQY
J: TRBJ2-7; length: 12; V: TRBV24-1; size: few; CDR3: ATSYQEQSYGQY
J: TRBJ2-1; length: 12; V: TRBV11-3; size: few; CDR3: ASSLDWTDNEQF
J: TRBJ2-1; length: 11; V: TRBV7-9; size: few; CDR3: ASSLGQWVEQF
J: TRBJ2-7; length: 12; V: TRBV6-5; size: .; CDR3: ASSGAESSYEQY
J: TRBJ2-5; length: 13; V: TRBV9; size: few; CDR3: ASSVAGTEGETQY
J: TRBJ1-1; length: 10; V: TRBV20-1; size: many; CDR3: SARDYTGLGF
J: TRBJ1-2; length: 12; V: TRBV4-1; size: .; CDR3: ASENIGTEDGYT
J: TRBJ1-5; length: 15; V: TRBV24-1; size: .; CDR3: ATSGPGDGNSNQPQH